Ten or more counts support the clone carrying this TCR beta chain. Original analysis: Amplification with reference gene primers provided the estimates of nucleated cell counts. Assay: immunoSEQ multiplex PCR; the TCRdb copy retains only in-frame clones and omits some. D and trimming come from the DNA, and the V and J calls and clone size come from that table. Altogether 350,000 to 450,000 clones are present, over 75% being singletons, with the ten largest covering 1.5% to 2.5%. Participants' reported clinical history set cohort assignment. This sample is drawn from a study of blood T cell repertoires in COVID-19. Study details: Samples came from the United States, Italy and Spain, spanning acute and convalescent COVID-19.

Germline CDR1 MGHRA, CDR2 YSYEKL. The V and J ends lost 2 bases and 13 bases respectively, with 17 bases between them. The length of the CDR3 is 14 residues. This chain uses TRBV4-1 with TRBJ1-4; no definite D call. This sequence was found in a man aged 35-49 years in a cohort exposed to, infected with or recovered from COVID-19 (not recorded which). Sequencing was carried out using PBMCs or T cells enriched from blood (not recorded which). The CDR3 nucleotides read TGCGCCAGCAGCCAATCCGGAGGAGCGGTGGGACTGTTTTTT. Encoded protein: CASSQSGGAVGLFF.